Below, 8 T cell receptor beta chains from the same sample are listed, as sequenced in a study of blood T cell repertoires in COVID-19. This table comes from immunoSEQ multiplex PCR, and its TCRdb copy is limited to in-frame clones, with some not included. The table shows 250,000 to 350,000 clones, with around 90% occurring only once. The sequencing sample was made of peripheral blood. The source is a woman between 50 and 59 years old who had recovered from COVID-19.

The chain has TRBV27 and TRBJ1-2; 8 bases fit TRBD1. CDR1 and CDR2 (germline): MNHEY, SMNVEV (reference sequence). With V trimmed by 2 bases and J by 4 bases, 6 bases remained unmatched. This CDR3 is 15 amino acids long. The DNA of the CDR3 is TGTGCCAGCAGTTTAAACCCGACAGGGGTCTATGGCTACACCTTC. Its translation is CASSLNPTGVYGYTF.

This chain uses TRBV6-5 with TRBJ1-6, with D unresolved. The CDR3 loop spans 16 amino acids. The ends were cut back, 0 bases at V and 5 bases at J, with 11 bases in the middle. Germline lookup yields CDR1 MNHEY and CDR2 SVGAGI. Here the CDR3 DNA reads TGTGCCAGCAGTTACTCGTCGGGGTGGAATAATTCACCCCTCCACTTT. Translated: CASSYSSGWNNSPLHF.

V and J are TRBV5-4 and TRBJ1-2, with D unresolved. V lost 2 bases, J lost 2 bases, and 7 bases lay in between. The length of the CDR3 is 13 residues. The germline CDR1 and CDR2 sequences are SGHNT and YYREEE (reference sequence). CDR3 residues: CASSFARNYGYTF. CDR3 DNA: TGTGCCAGCAGCTTTGCCAGAAACTATGGCTACACCTTC.

In DNA, the CDR3 is TGCAGCGTTGGGCTGATCGAAGAGACCCAGTACTTC. As protein: CSVGLIEETQYF. This rearrangement joins TRBV29-1 to TRBJ2-5; D uncertain. CDR3 length: 12 residues. V lost 4 bases and J lost 3, with 9 bases in between. Per the germline V gene, CDR1 is SQVTM and CDR2 is ANQGSEA.

The genes are TRBV7-2 and TRBJ2-7; maybe TRBD1 (6 bases). Germline loops: CDR1 SGHTA, CDR2 FQGNSA. The CDR3 consists of 14 residues. The V and J ends lost 2 bases and 2 bases respectively, with 10 bases between them. The CDR3 here is CASSLPGTTYEQYF. The CDR3 DNA reads TGTGCCAGCAGCTTACCAGGGACAACCTACGAGCAGTACTTC.

This rearrangement joins TRBV5-8 to TRBJ2-7; 7 nucleotides match TRBD2. Germline values: CDR1 SGHTS, CDR2 YDEGEE. The ends lost 4 bases at V and 2 bases at J; junction bases unmatched: 9. The CDR3 consists of 15 residues. CDR3 region: CASSDKSGTTYEQYF. In DNA form, the CDR3 reads TGTGCCAGCAGCGATAAAAGCGGGACCACCTACGAGCAGTACTTC.

The rearrangement links TRBV27 to TRBJ1-1, with D perhaps matching TRBD1 (5 bases). V shed 6 bases and J shed 3 bases, with 14 bases lying between them. This CDR3 spans 14 amino acids. Germline lookup yields CDR1 MNHEY and CDR2 SMNVEV (reference sequence). The CDR3 sequence: CASSPRRVDTEAFF. The CDR3 bases are TGTGCCAGCAGCCCACGCAGGGTCGACACTGAAGCTTTCTTT.

The chain links TRBV11-3 to TRBJ2-6; weak D call: TRBD2 (5 bases). The V and J ends lost 3 bases and 2 bases respectively, with 8 bases between them. The CDR3 length is 15 residues. Looked up from germline, CDR1 is SGHNT and CDR2 is YENEEA. As DNA, the CDR3 is TGTGCCAGCAGCTTGGGAGCAGCTGGGGCCAACGTCCTGACTTTC. Protein: CASSLGAAGANVLTF. Looking up the rest from reference TRBV11-3 and TRBJ2-6 gives the full variable domain: EAGVVQSPRYKIIEKKQPVAFWCNPISGHNTLYWYLQNLGQGPELLIRYENEEAVDDSQLPKDRFSAERLKGVDSTLKIQPAELGDSAVYLCASSLGAAGANVLTFGAGSRLTVL.